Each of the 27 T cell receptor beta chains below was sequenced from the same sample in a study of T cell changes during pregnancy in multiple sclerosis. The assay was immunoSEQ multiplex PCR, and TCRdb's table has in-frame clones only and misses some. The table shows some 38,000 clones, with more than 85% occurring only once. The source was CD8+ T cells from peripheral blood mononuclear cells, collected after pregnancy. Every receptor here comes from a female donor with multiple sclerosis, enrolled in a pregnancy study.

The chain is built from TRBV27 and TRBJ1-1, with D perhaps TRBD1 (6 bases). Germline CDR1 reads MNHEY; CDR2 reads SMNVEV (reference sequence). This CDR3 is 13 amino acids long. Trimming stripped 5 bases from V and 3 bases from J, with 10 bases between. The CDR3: CASSLTGYTEAFF. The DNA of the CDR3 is TGTGCCAGCAGTCTTACAGGGTACACTGAAGCTTTCTTT.

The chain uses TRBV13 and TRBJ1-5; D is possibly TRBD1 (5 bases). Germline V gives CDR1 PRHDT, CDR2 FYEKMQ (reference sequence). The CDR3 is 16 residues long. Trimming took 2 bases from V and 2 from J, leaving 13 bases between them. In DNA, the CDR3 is TGTGCCAGCAGCTTACGCGGTACAGGTGGCAATCAGCCCCAGCATTTT. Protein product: CASSLRGTGGNQPQHF.

This CDR3 reads CASSAYSNQPQHF. CDR3 nucleotides: TGTGCCAGCAGCGCCTATAGCAATCAGCCCCAGCATTTT. The V gene is TRBV6-5, the J gene TRBJ1-5; D gene ambiguous. Germline loops: CDR1 MNHEY, CDR2 SVGAGI. Trimming cost V 6 bases and J 0 bases, with 6 bases left between them. This CDR3 is built from 13 residues.

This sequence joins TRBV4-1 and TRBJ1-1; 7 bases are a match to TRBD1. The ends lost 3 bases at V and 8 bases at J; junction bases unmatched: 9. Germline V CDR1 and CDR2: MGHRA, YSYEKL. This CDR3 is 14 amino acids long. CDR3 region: CASSQVLGQVEAFF. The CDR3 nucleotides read TGCGCCAGCAGCCAGGTACTAGGACAGGTGGAAGCTTTCTTT.

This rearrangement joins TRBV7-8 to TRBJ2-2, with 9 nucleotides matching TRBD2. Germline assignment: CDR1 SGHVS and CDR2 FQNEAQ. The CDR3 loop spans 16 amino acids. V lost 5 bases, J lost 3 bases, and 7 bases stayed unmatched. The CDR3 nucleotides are TGTGCCAGCAGCCCAGCTAGCGGGGATCACACCGGGGAGCTGTTTTTT. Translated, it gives CASSPASGDHTGELFF.

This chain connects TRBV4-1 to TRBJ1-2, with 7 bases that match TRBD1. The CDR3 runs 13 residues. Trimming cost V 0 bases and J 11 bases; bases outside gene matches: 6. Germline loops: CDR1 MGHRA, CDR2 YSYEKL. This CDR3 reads CASSQEWAGGYTF. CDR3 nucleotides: TGCGCCAGCAGCCAAGAATGGGCAGGGGGGTACACCTTC.

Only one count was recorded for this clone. CDR3 protein: CASSSDSSYEQYF. CDR3 sequence (DNA): TGTGCCAGCAGTTCTGATAGCTCCTACGAGCAGTACTTC. The J gene is TRBJ2-7, the V gene TRBV6-1; D unresolved. CDR1 is MNHNS and CDR2 is SASEGT in the germline V gene. V was pared by 5 bases and J by 0 bases, with 8 bases between. This CDR3 comprises 13 residues.

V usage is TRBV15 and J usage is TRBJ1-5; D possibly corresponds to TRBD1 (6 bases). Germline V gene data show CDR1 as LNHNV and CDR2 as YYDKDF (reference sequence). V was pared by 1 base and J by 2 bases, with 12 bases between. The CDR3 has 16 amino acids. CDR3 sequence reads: CATSRGPPGGNQPQHF. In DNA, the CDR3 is TGTGCCACCAGCAGAGGGCCGCCAGGGGGCAATCAGCCCCAGCATTTT.

This CDR3 reads CASSEPQGAHTEAFF. In nucleotides, the CDR3 is TGTGCCAGCAGCGAACCACAGGGGGCTCACACTGAAGCTTTCTTT. The chain uses TRBV9 and TRBJ1-1; 9 positions match TRBD1. Germline V gene lookup returns CDR1 SGDLS and CDR2 YYNGEE. The CDR3 has 15 amino acids. V was pared by 3 bases and J by 3 bases, with 6 bases of the junction left unmatched.

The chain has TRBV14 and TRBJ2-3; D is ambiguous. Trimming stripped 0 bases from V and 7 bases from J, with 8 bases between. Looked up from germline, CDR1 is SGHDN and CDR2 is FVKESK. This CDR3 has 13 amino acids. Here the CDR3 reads CASSQERRNTQYF. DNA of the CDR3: TGTGCCAGCAGCCAAGAGAGGCGAAATACGCAGTATTTT. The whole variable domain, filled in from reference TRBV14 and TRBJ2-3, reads EAGVTQFPSHSVIEKGQTVTLRCDPISGHDNLYWYRRVMGKEIKFLLHFVKESKQDESGMPNNRFLAERTGGTYSTLKVQPAELEDSGVYFCASSQERRNTQYFGPGTRLTVL.

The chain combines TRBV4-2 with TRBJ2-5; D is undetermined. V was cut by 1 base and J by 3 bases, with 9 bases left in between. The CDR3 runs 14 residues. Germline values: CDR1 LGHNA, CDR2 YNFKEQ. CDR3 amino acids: CASSQGIGEETQYF. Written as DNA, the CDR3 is TGTGCCAGCAGCCAAGGAATAGGAGAAGAGACCCAGTACTTC.

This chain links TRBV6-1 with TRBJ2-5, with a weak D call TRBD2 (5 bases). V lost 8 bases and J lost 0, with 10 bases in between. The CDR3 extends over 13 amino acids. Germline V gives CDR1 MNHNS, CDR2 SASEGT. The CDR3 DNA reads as TGTGCCAGCGAGGGCCTTTACCAAGAGACCCAGTACTTC. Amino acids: CASEGLYQETQYF.

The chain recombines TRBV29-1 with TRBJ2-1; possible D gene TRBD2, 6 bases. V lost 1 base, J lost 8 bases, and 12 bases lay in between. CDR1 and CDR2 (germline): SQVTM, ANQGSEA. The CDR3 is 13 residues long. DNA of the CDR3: TGCAGCGTTGAAGTGTGGGGGGAGGATGAGCAGTTCTTC. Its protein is CSVEVWGEDEQFF.

The CDR3 spells CASSSGIGQDFSGNTIYF. CDR3 DNA sequence: TGTGCCAGCAGCTCCGGGATCGGTCAAGATTTTTCTGGAAACACCATATATTTT. This sequence joins TRBV7-9 and TRBJ1-3; unclear D gene. Germline V CDR1 and CDR2: SEHNR, FQNEAQ (reference sequence). This CDR3 has 18 amino acids. Trimming shortened V by 4 bases and J by 1 base, and 20 bases separated the two germline ends.

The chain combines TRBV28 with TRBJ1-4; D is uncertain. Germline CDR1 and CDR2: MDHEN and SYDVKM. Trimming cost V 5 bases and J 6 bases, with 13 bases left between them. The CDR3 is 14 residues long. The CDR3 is CASSQPWLYEKLFF. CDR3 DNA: TGTGCCAGCAGTCAACCCTGGCTGTATGAAAAACTGTTTTTT.

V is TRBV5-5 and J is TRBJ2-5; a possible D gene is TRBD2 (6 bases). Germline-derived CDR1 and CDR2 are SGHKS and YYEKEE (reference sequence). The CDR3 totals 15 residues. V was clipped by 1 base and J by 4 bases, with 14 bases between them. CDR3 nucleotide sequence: TGTGCCAGCAGCTTGTTGGGAGGAGGGCGAGAGACCCAGTACTTC. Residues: CASSLLGGGRETQYF.

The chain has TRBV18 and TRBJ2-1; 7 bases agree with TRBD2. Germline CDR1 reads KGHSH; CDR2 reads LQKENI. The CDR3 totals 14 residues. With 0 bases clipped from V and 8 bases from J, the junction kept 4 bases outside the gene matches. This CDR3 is CASSPPVGRDEQFF. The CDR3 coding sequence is TGTGCCAGCTCACCACCGGTGGGGAGGGATGAGCAGTTCTTC.

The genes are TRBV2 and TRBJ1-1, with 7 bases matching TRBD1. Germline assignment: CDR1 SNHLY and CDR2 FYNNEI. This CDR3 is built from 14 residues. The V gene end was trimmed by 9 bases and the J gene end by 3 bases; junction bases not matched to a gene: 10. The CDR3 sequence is CASPFGQAYTEAFF. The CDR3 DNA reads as TGTGCCAGTCCCTTCGGACAGGCTTACACTGAAGCTTTCTTT.

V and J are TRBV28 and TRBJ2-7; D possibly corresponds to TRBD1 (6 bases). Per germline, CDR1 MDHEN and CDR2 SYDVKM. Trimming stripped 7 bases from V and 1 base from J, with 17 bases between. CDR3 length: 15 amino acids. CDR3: CASNPPGVFSYEQYF. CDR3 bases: TGTGCCAGCAACCCCCCAGGGGTATTTTCCTACGAGCAGTACTTC.

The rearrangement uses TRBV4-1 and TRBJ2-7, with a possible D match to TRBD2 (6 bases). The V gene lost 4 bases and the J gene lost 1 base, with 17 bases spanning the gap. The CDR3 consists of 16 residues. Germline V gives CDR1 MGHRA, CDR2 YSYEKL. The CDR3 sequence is CASSPRGSDRSYEQYF. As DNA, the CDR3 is TGCGCCAGCAGCCCCCGGGGGTCAGACCGGTCCTACGAGCAGTACTTC.

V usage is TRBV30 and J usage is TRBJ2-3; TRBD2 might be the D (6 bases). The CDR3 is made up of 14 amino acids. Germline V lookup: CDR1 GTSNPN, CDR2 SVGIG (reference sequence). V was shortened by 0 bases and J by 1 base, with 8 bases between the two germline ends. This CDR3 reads CAWSVGGGTDTQYF. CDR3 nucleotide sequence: TGTGCCTGGAGTGTTGGAGGGGGCACAGATACGCAGTATTTT.

This chain's CDR3 is CASSGQGLYVYEQYF. CDR3 in DNA: TGTGCCAGCAGTGGACAGGGACTGTACGTCTACGAGCAGTACTTC. The chain uses TRBV6-1 and TRBJ2-7, with D tentatively TRBD1 (7 bases). Germline V gene data show CDR1 as MNHNS and CDR2 as SASEGT. V gave up 4 bases and J gave up 3 bases, with 16 bases separating them. The CDR3 is 15 amino acids.

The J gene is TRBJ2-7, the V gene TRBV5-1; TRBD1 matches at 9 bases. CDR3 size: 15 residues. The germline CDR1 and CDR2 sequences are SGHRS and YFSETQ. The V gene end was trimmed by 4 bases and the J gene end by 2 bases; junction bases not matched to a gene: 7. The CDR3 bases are TGCGCCAGCAGCCCCCCGGGACAGGGAACCTACGAGCAGTACTTC. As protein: CASSPPGQGTYEQYF. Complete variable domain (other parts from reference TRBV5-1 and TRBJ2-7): KAGVTQTPRYLIKTRGQQVTLSCSPISGHRSVSWYQQTPGQGLQFLFEYFSETQRNKGNFPGRFSGRQFSNSRSEMNVSTLELGDSALYLCASSPPGQGTYEQYFGPGTRLTVT.

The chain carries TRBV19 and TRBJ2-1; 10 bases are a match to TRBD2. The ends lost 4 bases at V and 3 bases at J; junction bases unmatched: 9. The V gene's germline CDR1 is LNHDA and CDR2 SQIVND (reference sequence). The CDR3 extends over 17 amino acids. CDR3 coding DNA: TGTGCCAGTAGTAGCGAACGTTGGACTAGCGGCTACAATGAGCAGTTCTTC. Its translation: CASSSERWTSGYNEQFF. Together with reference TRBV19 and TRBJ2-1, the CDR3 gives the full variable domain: DGGITQSPKYLFRKEGQNVTLSCEQNLNHDAMYWYRQDPGQGLRLIYYSQIVNDFQKGDIAEGYSVSREKKESFPLTVTSAQKNPTAFYLCASSSERWTSGYNEQFFGPGTRLTVL.

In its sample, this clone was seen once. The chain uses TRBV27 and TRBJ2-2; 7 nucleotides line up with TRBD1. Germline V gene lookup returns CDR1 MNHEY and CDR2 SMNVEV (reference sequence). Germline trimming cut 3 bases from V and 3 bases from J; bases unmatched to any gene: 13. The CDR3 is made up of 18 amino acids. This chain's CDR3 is CASSFFPRQGMDTGELFF. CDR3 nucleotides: TGTGCCAGCAGTTTTTTTCCCAGACAGGGTATGGACACCGGGGAGCTGTTTTTT.

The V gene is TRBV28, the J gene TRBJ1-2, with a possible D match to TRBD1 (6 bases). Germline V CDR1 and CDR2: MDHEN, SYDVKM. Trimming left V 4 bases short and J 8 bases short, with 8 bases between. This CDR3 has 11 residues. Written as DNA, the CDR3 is TGTGCCAGCAGTTACAGGGACGGCTACACCTTC. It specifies CASSYRDGYTF.

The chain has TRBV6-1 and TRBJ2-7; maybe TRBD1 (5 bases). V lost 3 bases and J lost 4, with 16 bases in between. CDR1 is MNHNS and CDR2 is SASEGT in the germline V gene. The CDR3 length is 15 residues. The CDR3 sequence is CASSEELQGGYEQYF. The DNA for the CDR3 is TGTGCCAGCAGTGAGGAACTCCAGGGTGGTTACGAGCAGTACTTC.